Below, 31 T cell receptor beta chains from the same sample are listed, as sequenced in a study of control samples from healthy donors and cancer patients. Here immunoSEQ multiplex PCR was the method, and the copy in TCRdb shows in-frame clones only, minus some. The sample has about 160,000 clones, approximately 90% seen once; the top ten hold more than 10%. What was sequenced was blood. Source of these receptors: a man aged 30 to 45 in good health.

The chain combines TRBV4-3 with TRBJ1-1; D not resolved. Trimming stripped 0 bases from V and 0 bases from J, with 11 bases between. The CDR3 is made up of 16 amino acids. Germline assignment: CDR1 LGHNA and CDR2 YSLEER. This chain's CDR3 is CASSQENARLNTEAFF. CDR3 nucleotide sequence: TGCGCCAGCAGCCAAGAGAATGCCAGACTGAACACTGAAGCTTTCTTT.

V is TRBV5-1 and J is TRBJ2-3; D uncertain. The CDR3 extends over 15 amino acids. Germline V gives CDR1 SGHRS, CDR2 YFSETQ. With 1 base removed from V and 0 bases from J, the gap between germline ends came to 9 bases. CDR3 loop: CASSLNQKSTDTQYF. The CDR3 nucleotides are TGCGCCAGCAGCTTGAATCAAAAAAGCACAGATACGCAGTATTTT.

This clone has only a few counts. This chain links TRBV4-2 with TRBJ2-7, with D unresolved. CDR3 length equals 13 residues. V dropped 4 bases and J dropped 6 bases, with 13 bases sitting between them. The germline V gene encodes CDR1 LGHNA and CDR2 YNFKEQ. For the CDR3, the DNA is TGTGCCAGCAGCCGAGACCGAGAAAGCGAGCAGTACTTC. This encodes CASSRDRESEQYF.

The chain joins TRBV27 to TRBJ2-7; D is possibly TRBD1 or TRBD2 (6 bases each). CDR3 length: 14 amino acids. The V gene's germline CDR1 is MNHEY and CDR2 SMNVEV (reference sequence). Trimming removed 2 bases at V and 5 bases at J, with 13 bases between. CDR3 nucleotides: TGTGCCAGCAGTTTAGGGGGGCGCAGGGACGAGCAGTACTTC. It codes for CASSLGGRRDEQYF.

The chain couples TRBV3-1 (or the pseudogene TRBV3-2) to TRBJ2-1; D gene ambiguous. Looked up from germline, CDR1 is LGHDT and CDR2 is YNNKEL (reference sequence). The CDR3 extends over 15 amino acids. V was pared by 0 bases and J by 7 bases, with 13 bases between. CDR3 amino acids: CASSQDLGKWNEQFF. The CDR3 nucleotides are TGTGCCAGCAGCCAAGATTTGGGGAAGTGGAATGAGCAGTTCTTC.

V usage is TRBV28 and J usage is TRBJ2-7, with no clear D. V was clipped by 8 bases and J by 7 bases, with 9 bases between them. The germline gives CDR1 MDHEN, CDR2 SYDVKM. This CDR3 has 10 amino acids. CDR3 region: CASALEEQYF. CDR3 DNA sequence: TGTGCCAGCGCTCTGGAAGAGCAGTACTTC.

A word on this clone: Other DNA sequences in the same sample also yield this CDR3. V is TRBV9 and J is TRBJ1-1; 8 bases line up with TRBD1. This CDR3 comprises 13 residues. Germline CDR1 SGDLS, CDR2 YYNGEE. V lost 0 bases, J lost 5 bases, and 0 bases stayed unmatched. Here the CDR3 DNA reads TGTGCCAGCAGCGTAGGGACAGGGACTGAAGCTTTCTTT. Translating it yields CASSVGTGTEAFF.

V is TRBV11-3 and J is TRBJ2-5, with unresolved D. V dropped 10 bases and J dropped 2 bases, with 14 bases sitting between them. Germline V gene sequence: CDR1 SGHNT, CDR2 YENEEA. The CDR3 is 13 residues long. CDR3 amino acids: CAIHISVQETQYF. The CDR3 region has the DNA TGTGCCATTCACATTTCGGTTCAAGAGACCCAGTACTTC.

The chain couples TRBV5-1 to TRBJ2-1; unclear D gene. Germline CDR1 reads SGHRS; CDR2 reads YFSETQ. This CDR3 has 13 residues. V lost 4 bases to trimming and J lost 16 bases, with 21 bases between them. Here the CDR3 reads CASSPEATVALFF. CDR3 DNA: TGCGCCAGCAGCCCCGAGGCGACCGTCGCTCTTTTCTTC.

J is TRBJ1-2 and V is TRBV7-2, with D possibly matching TRBD1 (6 bases). The germline gives CDR1 SGHTA, CDR2 FQGNSA. V was cut by 5 bases and J by 8 bases, with 18 bases left in between. The CDR3 totals 14 residues. The CDR3 DNA sequence: TGTGCCAGCAGCGCCCAGCTCCAGGGGTTCGGCTACACCTTC. As protein: CASSAQLQGFGYTF.

The chain carries TRBV3-1 (or the pseudogene TRBV3-2) and TRBJ2-7; D remains unclear. Germline V gives CDR1 LGHDT, CDR2 YNNKEL (reference sequence). Trimming cost V 4 bases and J 8 bases, with 9 bases left between them. The CDR3 extends over 11 amino acids. Written as DNA, the CDR3 is TGTGCCAGCAGCCTGGCAAACCAGCAGTACTTC. Amino acid sequence: CASSLANQQYF.

J is TRBJ1-6 and V is TRBV7-8, with D maybe TRBD1 (5 bases). The CDR3 is 14 residues long. From germline, CDR1 is SGHVS and CDR2 FQNEAQ. V was trimmed by 5 bases and J by 9 bases, leaving 14 bases between them. Here the CDR3 reads CASSRREASSPLHF. CDR3 in DNA: TGTGCCAGCAGCCGCAGGGAGGCGAGTTCACCCCTCCACTTT.

V gene TRBV7-6 combines with J gene TRBJ2-7, with TRBD2 as a possible D gene (6 bases). Germline CDR1 SGHVS, CDR2 FNYEAQ. The CDR3 runs 14 residues. V shed 5 bases and J shed 2 bases, with 13 bases lying between them. CDR3 sequence reads: CASSRAGSPYEQYF. In DNA, the CDR3 is TGTGCCAGCAGCCGCGCGGGATCCCCCTACGAGCAGTACTTC.

The J gene is TRBJ2-5, the V gene TRBV3-1 (or the pseudogene TRBV3-2), with D unclear. Germline V lookup: CDR1 LGHDT, CDR2 YNNKEL (reference sequence). CDR3 length equals 15 residues. Trimming cost V 4 bases and J 3 bases, with 15 bases left between them. As DNA, the CDR3 is TGTGCCAGCAGCCCCCAAGTCCGGGCGAAAGAGACCCAGTACTTC. The encoded protein is CASSPQVRAKETQYF.

This rearrangement joins TRBV6-1 to TRBJ1-1; D remains ambiguous. V lost 6 bases to trimming and J lost 11 bases, with 10 bases between them. CDR3 length: 10 amino acids. Looked up from germline, CDR1 is MNHNS and CDR2 is SASEGT. This chain's CDR3 is CASSSNWAFF. The DNA of the CDR3 is TGTGCCAGCAGCTCAAATTGGGCTTTCTTT.

This clone was detected only a few times. The chain joins TRBV5-4 to TRBJ2-5; possible D gene TRBD1, 6 bases. The CDR3 is 17 residues long. Trimming took 4 bases from V and 7 from J, leaving 26 bases between them. Looked up from germline, CDR1 is SGHNT and CDR2 is YYREEE (reference sequence). DNA of the CDR3: TGTGCCAGCAGCCTACCCTCGGGGACACCCGGGGCTGCGACCCAGTACTTC. The encoded protein is CASSLPSGTPGAATQYF.

This chain uses TRBV24-1 with TRBJ2-7; the D is unclear. Germline V lookup: CDR1 KGHDR, CDR2 SFDVKD. The CDR3 runs to 11 residues. Trimming removed 3 bases at V and 5 bases at J, with 4 bases between. Here the CDR3 DNA reads TGTGCCACCAGTGATCGGAACGAGCAGTACTTC. This gives the protein CATSDRNEQYF.

This chain links TRBV5-1 with TRBJ1-2; D perhaps matches TRBD1 (6 bases). This CDR3 is built from 14 residues. V dropped 5 bases and J dropped 6 bases, with 17 bases sitting between them. Germline loops: CDR1 SGHRS, CDR2 YFSETQ. The CDR3 region has the DNA TGCGCCAGCAGGGAGAGGGGGACACTAAATGGCTACACCTTC. This codes for CASRERGTLNGYTF.

This chain links TRBV18 with TRBJ1-6; perhaps TRBD1 as D (5 bases). This CDR3 is 14 amino acids long. The germline CDR1 and CDR2 sequences are KGHSH and LQKENI. The V end lost 3 bases, the J end lost 16 bases, and 19 bases lay between the germline ends. Written as DNA, the CDR3 is TGTGCCAGCTCACCGGACCGAACCGGGACTCGACTCCACTTT. Translation gives CASSPDRTGTRLHF.

The V and J genes are TRBV2 and TRBJ1-5, with D unresolved. CDR1 is SNHLY, CDR2 FYNNEI, per germline. The CDR3 runs 15 residues. Trimming left V 4 bases short and J 0 bases short, with 10 bases between. This CDR3 reads CASSVEGYSNQPQHF. The CDR3, as DNA: TGTGCCAGCAGTGTCGAGGGATATAGCAATCAGCCCCAGCATTTT. Based on the CDR3 plus reference TRBV2 and TRBJ1-5, the full variable domain is EPEVTQTPSHQVTQMGQEVILRCVPISNHLYFYWYRQILGQKVEFLVSFYNNEISEKSEIFDDQFSVERPDGSNFTLKIRSTKLEDSAMYFCASSVEGYSNQPQHFGDGTRLSIL.

The chain's CDR3 is CASSWLGGTSTNEKLFF. CDR3 DNA: TGTGCCAGCAGCTGGCTAGGCGGAACCTCAACTAATGAAAAACTGTTTTTT. This chain joins TRBV5-6 and TRBJ1-4; no firm D call. V was cut by 3 bases and J by 0 bases, with 15 bases left in between. The CDR3 has 17 amino acids. Looked up from germline, CDR1 is SGHDT and CDR2 is YYEEEE.

The genes are TRBV6-5 and TRBJ2-1; the D call may be TRBD1 or TRBD2 (6 bases each). Trimming cost V 7 bases and J 6 bases, with 19 bases left between them. The CDR3 loop spans 15 amino acids. Germline assignment: CDR1 MNHEY and CDR2 SVGAGI. The CDR3 loop is CASTHGGRAPNEQFF. As DNA, the CDR3 is TGTGCCAGCACCCATGGGGGGCGGGCCCCCAATGAGCAGTTCTTC.

CDR3 sequence (DNA): TGTGCCAGCAGCCTCGGACAGCCTAATTCACCCCTCCACTTT. This translates into CASSLGQPNSPLHF. The chain employs TRBV9 and TRBJ1-6; a weak D match, TRBD1 (6 bases). The CDR3 has 14 residues. From germline, CDR1 is SGDLS and CDR2 YYNGEE. Trimming left V 4 bases short and J 6 bases short, with 11 bases between.

In its sample, this clone was seen many times. The chain employs TRBV7-9 and TRBJ2-5, with D possibly being TRBD1 or TRBD2 (5 bases each). The V end was cut by 1 base, the J end by 5 bases, with 11 bases between. The CDR3 is made up of 14 amino acids. Germline assignment: CDR1 SEHNR and CDR2 FQNEAQ (reference sequence). CDR3 sequence: CASSLGGTGETQYF. CDR3 bases: TGTGCCAGCAGCTTAGGGGGGACCGGGGAGACCCAGTACTTC.

Points on this clone: The same CDR3 also results from other DNA sequences found in this sample. The chain couples TRBV6-1 to TRBJ2-7, with 7 positions matching TRBD1. J lost 4 bases, V lost 2 bases, and 2 bases had no gene match. The CDR3 has 13 residues. Looked up from germline, CDR1 is MNHNS and CDR2 is SASEGT. This chain's CDR3 is CASSETGVYEQYF. For the CDR3, the DNA is TGTGCCAGCAGTGAAACAGGGGTGTACGAGCAGTACTTC.

V and J are TRBV4-2 and TRBJ2-3; tentatively, D is TRBD2 (5 bases). With 0 bases removed from V and 4 bases from J, the gap between germline ends came to 11 bases. The CDR3 has 15 amino acids. CDR1 is LGHNA and CDR2 is YNFKEQ in the germline V gene. CDR3 sequence: CASSQDRAGADTQYF. CDR3 DNA: TGTGCCAGCAGCCAAGATAGGGCCGGGGCAGATACGCAGTATTTT.

The rearrangement joins TRBV5-4 to TRBJ1-1, with D perhaps TRBD1 (6 bases). With 1 base removed from V and 6 bases from J, the gap between germline ends came to 16 bases. This CDR3 has 15 amino acids. Germline V gene sequence: CDR1 SGHNT, CDR2 YYREEE (reference sequence). For the CDR3, the DNA is TGTGCCAGCAGCTTGAGGGGTGTCAGGGGTGCTGAAGCTTTCTTT. Amino acids: CASSLRGVRGAEAFF.

The chain links TRBV6-5 to TRBJ2-7, with 9 positions matching TRBD1. CDR1 is MNHEY and CDR2 is SVGAGI in the germline V gene. There are 15 residues in the CDR3. The junction had 10 bases not matched to a gene; V was cut back by 7 bases and J by 3 bases. The CDR3: CASIPTGQGLYEQYF. In DNA form, the CDR3 reads TGTGCCAGCATCCCTACGGGACAGGGACTCTACGAGCAGTACTTC.

As DNA, the CDR3 is TGTGCCAGCAGTGGGACAGGACAGGGTGTGTTTTCACCCCTCCACTTT. Translation gives CASSGTGQGVFSPLHF. V gene TRBV2 combines with J gene TRBJ1-6, with 8 bases fitting TRBD1. V was clipped by 4 bases and J by 9 bases; unmatched bases: 11. This CDR3 contains 16 residues. The germline gives CDR1 SNHLY, CDR2 FYNNEI.

This rearrangement joins TRBV27 to TRBJ2-1, with 7 nucleotides matching TRBD1. This CDR3 comprises 15 residues. Per germline, CDR1 MNHEY and CDR2 SMNVEV (reference sequence). J lost 4 bases, V lost 3 bases, and 6 bases had no gene match. Here the CDR3 DNA reads TGTGCCAGCAGTTTTGAGGGGGCCAGATACAATGAGCAGTTCTTC. Its protein product is CASSFEGARYNEQFF.

The V and J genes are TRBV6-6 and TRBJ2-1; D may match TRBD1 or TRBD2 (6 bases each). The V gene's germline CDR1 is MNHNY and CDR2 SVGAGI (reference sequence). The CDR3 has 17 residues. V was trimmed by 5 bases and J by 8 bases, leaving 25 bases between them. CDR3 sequence: CASSPGVGGPTMDEQFF. CDR3 sequence (DNA): TGTGCCAGCAGTCCAGGGGTCGGAGGGCCCACGATGGATGAGCAGTTCTTC.